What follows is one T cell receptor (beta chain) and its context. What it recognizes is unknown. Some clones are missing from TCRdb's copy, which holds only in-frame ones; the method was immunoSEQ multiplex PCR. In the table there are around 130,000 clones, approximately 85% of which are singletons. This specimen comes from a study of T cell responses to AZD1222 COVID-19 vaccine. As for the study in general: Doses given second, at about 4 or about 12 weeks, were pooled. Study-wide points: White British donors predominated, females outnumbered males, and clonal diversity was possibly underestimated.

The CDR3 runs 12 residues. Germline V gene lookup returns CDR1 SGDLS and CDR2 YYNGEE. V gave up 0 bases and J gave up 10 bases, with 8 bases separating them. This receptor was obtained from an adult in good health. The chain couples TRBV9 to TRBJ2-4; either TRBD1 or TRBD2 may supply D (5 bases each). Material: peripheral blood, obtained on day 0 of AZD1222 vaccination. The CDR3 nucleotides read TGTGCCAGCAGCGTAGAGGGGAGTATTCAGTACTTC. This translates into CASSVEGSIQYF.